This is a list of T cell receptor beta chains from one sample in a study of cytomegalovirus exposure and HLA in healthy donors. The assay was immunoSEQ multiplex PCR, and TCRdb's table has in-frame clones only and misses some. The sample has about 160,000 clones, around 70% seen once. Material for sequencing was PBMCs. These receptors all come from a young man in good health and CMV-seropositive. Both conserved end residues are part of each CDR3. D genes are given only for firm matches. Size values are once, few and many counts, or a class for expanded clones, and some rows have none.

size	J	V	D	CDR3	DNA
NA	TRBJ2-5	TRBV7-6	TRBD2	CASSSPGLAGGETQYF	TGTGCCAGCAGCTCGCCGGGACTAGCGGGAGGAGAGACCCAGTACTTC
NA	TRBJ2-3	TRBV6-4	TRBD1	CASSEGQGADTQYF	TGTGCCAGCAGTGAAGGACAGGGGGCAGATACGCAGTATTTT
NA	TRBJ2-5	TRBV27	TRBD1	CASSLSPDRAAGETQYF	TGTGCCAGCAGTTTATCCCCGGACAGGGCGGCGGGGGAGACCCAGTACTTC
NA	TRBJ1-6	TRBV30	NA	CAWRGDGLNSPLHF	TGTGCCTGGCGGGGGGACGGTCTTAATTCACCCCTCCACTTT
NA	TRBJ1-1	TRBV18	NA	CASSPSQWRGAFF	TGTGCCAGCTCACCTTCCCAATGGAGGGGAGCTTTCTTT
few	TRBJ1-1	TRBV25-1	TRBD1	CASSEYYMDRNMNTEAFF	TGTGCCAGCAGTGAATATTATATGGACAGGAATATGAACACTGAAGCTTTCTTT
NA	TRBJ2-1	TRBV30	NA	CAWSVLSGLPHNEQFF	TGTGCCTGGAGTGTACTGTCCGGGTTACCCCACAATGAGCAGTTCTTC
NA	TRBJ1-5	TRBV29-1	NA	CSVGGGDQPQHF	TGCAGCGTGGGGGGGGGAGATCAGCCCCAGCATTTT
NA	TRBJ1-6	TRBV6-5	NA	CASSYLSDNSPLHF	TGTGCCAGCAGTTATTTGTCCGATAATTCACCCCTCCACTTT
NA	TRBJ1-3	TRBV9	TRBD1	CASSPRDRGRNTIYF	TGTGCCAGCAGCCCCCGGGACAGGGGAAGAAACACCATATATTTT
few	TRBJ2-2	TRBV15	TRBD1	CATSRGTANTGELFF	TGTGCCACCAGCAGGGGGACAGCGAACACCGGGGAGCTGTTTTTT
few	TRBJ1-2	TRBV7-9	NA	CASSLDLVLDYGYTF	TGTGCCAGCAGCTTAGACCTCGTGTTAGACTATGGCTACACCTTC
NA	TRBJ1-1	TRBV5-1	NA	CASSLGTRGENTEAFF	TGCGCCAGCAGCTTGGGAACCAGGGGTGAAAACACTGAAGCTTTCTTT
NA	TRBJ1-1	TRBV27	NA	CASSSGAPTLRRNTEAFF	TGTGCCAGCAGTTCTGGGGCCCCTACTCTCCGGAGGAACACTGAAGCTTTCTTT